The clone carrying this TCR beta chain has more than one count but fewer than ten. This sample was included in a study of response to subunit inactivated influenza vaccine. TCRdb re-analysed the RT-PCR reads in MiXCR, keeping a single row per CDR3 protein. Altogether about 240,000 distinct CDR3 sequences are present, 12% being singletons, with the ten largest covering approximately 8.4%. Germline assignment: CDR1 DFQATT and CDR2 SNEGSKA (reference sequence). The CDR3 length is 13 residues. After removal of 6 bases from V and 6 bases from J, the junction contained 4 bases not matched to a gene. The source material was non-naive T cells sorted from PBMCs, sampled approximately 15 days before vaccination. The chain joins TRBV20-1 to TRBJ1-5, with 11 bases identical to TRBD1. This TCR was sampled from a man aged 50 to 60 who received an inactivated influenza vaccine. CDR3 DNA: TGCAGTGCCCGGGACAGGGGGAGTCAGCCCCAGCATTTT. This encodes CSARDRGSQPQHF.